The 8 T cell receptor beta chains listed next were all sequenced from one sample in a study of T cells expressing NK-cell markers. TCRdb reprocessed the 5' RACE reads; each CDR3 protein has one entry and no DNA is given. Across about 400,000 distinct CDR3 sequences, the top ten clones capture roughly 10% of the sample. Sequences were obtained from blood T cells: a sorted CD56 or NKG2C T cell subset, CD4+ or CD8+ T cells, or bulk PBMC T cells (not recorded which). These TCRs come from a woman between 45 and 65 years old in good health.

The CDR3 loop is CAISESTGLAGGPNTDTQYF. The V call is TRBV10-3, the J call TRBJ2-3; TCRdb proposes TRBD2, but this gene call is untestable without DNA. Per the germline V gene, CDR1 is ENHRY and CDR2 is SYGVKD. The CDR3 is 20 residues long.

CDR3: CASSQEASGTSTDTQYF. The chain links TRBV4-1 to TRBJ2-3; the TCRdb D gene call, TRBD2, has no DNA to confirm it. Germline assignment: CDR1 MGHRA and CDR2 YSYEKL. CDR3 size: 17 residues.

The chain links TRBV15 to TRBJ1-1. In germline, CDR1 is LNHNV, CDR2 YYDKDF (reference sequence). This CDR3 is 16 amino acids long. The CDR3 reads CATSRELPAWSTEAFF.

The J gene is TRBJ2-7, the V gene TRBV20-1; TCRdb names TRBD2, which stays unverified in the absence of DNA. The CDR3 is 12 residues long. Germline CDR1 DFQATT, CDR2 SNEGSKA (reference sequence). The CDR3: CSAPLSSYEQYF.

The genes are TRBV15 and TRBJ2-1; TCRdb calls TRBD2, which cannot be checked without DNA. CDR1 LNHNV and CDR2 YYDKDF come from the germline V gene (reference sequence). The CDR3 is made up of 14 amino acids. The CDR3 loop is CATSPSAIYNEQFF.

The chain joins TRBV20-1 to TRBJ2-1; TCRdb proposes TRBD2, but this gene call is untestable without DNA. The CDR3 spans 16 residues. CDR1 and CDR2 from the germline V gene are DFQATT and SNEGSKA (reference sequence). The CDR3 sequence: CSARGTGTSGYNEQFF.

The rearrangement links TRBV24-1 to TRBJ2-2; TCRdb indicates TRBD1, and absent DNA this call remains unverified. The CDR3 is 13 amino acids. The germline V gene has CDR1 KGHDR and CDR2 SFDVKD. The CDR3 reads CATSAGGTGELFF.

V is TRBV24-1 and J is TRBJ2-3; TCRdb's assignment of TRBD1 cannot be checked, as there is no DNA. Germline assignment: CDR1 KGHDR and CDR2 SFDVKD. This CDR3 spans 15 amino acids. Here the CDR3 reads CATSDTTSGGLTQYF.